The TCR beta chain described here comes from a study of pediatric ulcerative colitis. General study points: Two rectal CDR3 clonotypes occurred in all ulcerative colitis patients.

Between the trimmed V and J ends, which lost 3 bases and 4 bases, there was a span of 10 bases. CDR1 and CDR2 from the germline V gene are LNHDA and SQIVND (reference sequence). CDR3 size: 14 residues. Turning to this clone: Antigen specificity is unknown.

During colonoscopy, one to two rectal pinch biopsies were collected. Before the diagnostic colonoscopy, ulcerative colitis patients were free of immunosuppressive medication. Only in-frame clones appear in the TCRdb table, and some are missing; sequencing was by immunoSEQ multiplex PCR. The data contain about 36,000 clones, about three quarters of them singletons. This sequence originates from a boy between 10 and 17 years old with moderate ulcerative colitis. The chain links TRBV19 to TRBJ1-5; no clear D. The specimen sequenced was gut tissue. The CDR3 nucleotides are TGTGCCAGTAGTATGTTGGAGCCTAATCAGCCCCAGCATTTT. It specifies CASSMLEPNQPQHF. The full variable domain, with the rest looked up from reference TRBV19 and TRBJ1-5, is DGGITQSPKYLFRKEGQNVTLSCEQNLNHDAMYWYRQDPGQGLRLIYYSQIVNDFQKGDIAEGYSVSREKKESFPLTVTSAQKNPTAFYLCASSMLEPNQPQHFGDGTRLSIL.